Reported below is one T cell receptor (beta chain). Antigen: not known. This specimen comes from a study of beta chain features in type 1 diabetes. Overall study findings and caveats: TCRB repertoires of naive, central memory and Treg cells appeared more similar among patients than among healthy donors. Among all four CD4+ subsets, Type 1 diabetes patients had TCRB CDR3s that were moderately but significantly shorter.

The CDR3 totals 14 residues. V was pared by 2 bases and J by 6 bases, with 4 bases of the junction left unmatched. Germline-derived CDR1 and CDR2 are SGHRS and YFSETQ. Of the isolated RNA, all was reverse transcribed, and so the sequenced material was expressed TCRB transcripts. Only in-frame clones appear in the TCRdb table, and some are missing; sequencing was by immunoSEQ multiplex PCR. The table has approximately 70,000 clones, 45% to 50% seen once. The TCR comes from a man younger than 40 with type 1 diabetes. This chain connects TRBV5-1 to TRBJ2-2, with 7 bases lining up with TRBD2. The specimen was central memory CD4+ T cells from blood. CDR3 protein: CASSLRTSAGELFF. As DNA, the CDR3 is TGCGCCAGCAGCTTACGCACTAGCGCCGGGGAGCTGTTTTTT.